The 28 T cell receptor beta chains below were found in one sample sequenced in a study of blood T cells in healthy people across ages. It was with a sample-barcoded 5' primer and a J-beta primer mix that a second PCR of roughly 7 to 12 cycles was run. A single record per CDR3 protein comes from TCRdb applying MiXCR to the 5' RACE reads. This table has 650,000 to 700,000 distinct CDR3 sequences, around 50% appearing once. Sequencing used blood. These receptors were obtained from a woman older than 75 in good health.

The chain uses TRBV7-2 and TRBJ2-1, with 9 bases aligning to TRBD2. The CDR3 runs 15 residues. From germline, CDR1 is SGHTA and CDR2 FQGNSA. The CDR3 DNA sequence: TGTGCGTGCAGCTTTAGCGGGGGTTTTATGGATGAGCAGTTCTTC. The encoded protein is CACSFSGGFMDEQFF. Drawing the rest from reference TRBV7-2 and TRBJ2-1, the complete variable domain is GAGVSQSPSNKVTEKGKDVELRCDPISGHTALYWYRQSLGQGLEFLIYFQGNSAPDKSGLPSDRFSAERTGGSVSTLTIQRTQQEDSAVYLCACSFSGGFMDEQFFGPGTRLTVL.

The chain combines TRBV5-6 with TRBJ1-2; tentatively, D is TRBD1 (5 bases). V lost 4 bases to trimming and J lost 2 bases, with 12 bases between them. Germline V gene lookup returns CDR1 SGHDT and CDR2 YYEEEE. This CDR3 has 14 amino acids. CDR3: CASSNKGMNYGYTF. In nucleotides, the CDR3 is TGTGCCAGCAGCAACAAGGGGATGAACTATGGCTACACCTTC. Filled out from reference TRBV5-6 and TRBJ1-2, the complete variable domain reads DAGVTQSPTHLIKTRGQQVTLRCSPKSGHDTVSWYQQALGQGPQFIFQYYEEEERQRGNFPDRFSGHQFPNYSSELNVNALLLGDSALYLCASSNKGMNYGYTFGSGTRLTVV.

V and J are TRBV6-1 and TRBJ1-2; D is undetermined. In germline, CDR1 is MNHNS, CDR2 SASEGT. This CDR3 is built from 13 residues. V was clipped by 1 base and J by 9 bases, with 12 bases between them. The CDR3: CASSEVRGSSYTF. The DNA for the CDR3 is TGTGCCAGCAGTGAAGTCCGGGGTTCCAGCTACACCTTC.

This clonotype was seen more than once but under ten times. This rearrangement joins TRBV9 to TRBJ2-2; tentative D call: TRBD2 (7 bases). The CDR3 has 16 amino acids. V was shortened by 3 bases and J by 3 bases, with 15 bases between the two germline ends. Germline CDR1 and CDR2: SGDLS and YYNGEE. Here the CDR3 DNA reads TGTGCCAGCAGCGAGAGAGGGGGAGGGGACACCGGGGAGCTGTTTTTT. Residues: CASSERGGGDTGELFF.

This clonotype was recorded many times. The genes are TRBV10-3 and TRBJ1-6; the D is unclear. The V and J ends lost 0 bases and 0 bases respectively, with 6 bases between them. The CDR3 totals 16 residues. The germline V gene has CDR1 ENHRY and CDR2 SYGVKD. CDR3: CAISESFSSYNSPLHF. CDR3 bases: TGTGCCATCAGTGAGTCATTCAGCTCCTATAATTCACCCCTCCACTTT.

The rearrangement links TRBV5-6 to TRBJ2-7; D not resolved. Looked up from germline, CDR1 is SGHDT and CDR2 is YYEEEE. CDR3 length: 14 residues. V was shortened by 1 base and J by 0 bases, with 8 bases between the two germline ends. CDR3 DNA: TGTGCCAGCAGCTTGCGTCTGTACTCCTACGAGCAGTACTTC. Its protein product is CASSLRLYSYEQYF.

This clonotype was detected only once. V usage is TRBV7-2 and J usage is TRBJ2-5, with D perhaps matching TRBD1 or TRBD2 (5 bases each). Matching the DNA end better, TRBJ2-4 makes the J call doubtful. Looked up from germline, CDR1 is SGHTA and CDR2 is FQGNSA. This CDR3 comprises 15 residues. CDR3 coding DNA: TGTGCCAGCAGCTTAGTGTGGGGGGCCAAAAACATTCAGTACTTC. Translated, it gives CASSLVWGAKNIQYF.

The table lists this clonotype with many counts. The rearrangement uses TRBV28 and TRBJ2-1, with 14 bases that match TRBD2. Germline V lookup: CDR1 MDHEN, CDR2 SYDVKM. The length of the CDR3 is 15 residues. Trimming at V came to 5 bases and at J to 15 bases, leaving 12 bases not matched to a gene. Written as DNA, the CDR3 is TGTGCCAGCAGTCCGCTTCCGACTAGCGGGAGGGAAAGGTTCTTC. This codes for CASSPLPTSGRERFF.

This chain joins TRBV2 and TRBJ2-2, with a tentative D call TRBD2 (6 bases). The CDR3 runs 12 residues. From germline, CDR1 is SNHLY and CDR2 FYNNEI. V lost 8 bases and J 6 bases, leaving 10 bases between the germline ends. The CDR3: CASSGRPGELFF. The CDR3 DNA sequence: TGTGCCAGCTCGGGGAGGCCCGGGGAGCTGTTTTTT.

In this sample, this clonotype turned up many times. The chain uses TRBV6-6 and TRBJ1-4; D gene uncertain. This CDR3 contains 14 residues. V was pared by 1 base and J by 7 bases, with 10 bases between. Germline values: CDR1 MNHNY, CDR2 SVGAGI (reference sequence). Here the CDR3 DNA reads TGTGCCAGCAGTTACTGGGCAGTCGGTGAAAAACTGTTTTTT. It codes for CASSYWAVGEKLFF.

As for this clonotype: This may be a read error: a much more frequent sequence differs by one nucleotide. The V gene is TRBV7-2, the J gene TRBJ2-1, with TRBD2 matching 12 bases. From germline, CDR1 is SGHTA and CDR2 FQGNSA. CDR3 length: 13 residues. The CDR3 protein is CASGTSGHNGQFF. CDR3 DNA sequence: TGTGCCAGCGGGACTAGCGGGCACAATGGGCAGTTCTTC.

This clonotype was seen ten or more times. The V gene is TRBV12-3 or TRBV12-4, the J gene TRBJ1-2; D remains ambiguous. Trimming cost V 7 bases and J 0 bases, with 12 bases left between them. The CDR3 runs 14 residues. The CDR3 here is CASTPVLSNYGYTF. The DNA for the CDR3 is TGTGCCAGCACCCCTGTCCTTTCTAACTATGGCTACACCTTC.

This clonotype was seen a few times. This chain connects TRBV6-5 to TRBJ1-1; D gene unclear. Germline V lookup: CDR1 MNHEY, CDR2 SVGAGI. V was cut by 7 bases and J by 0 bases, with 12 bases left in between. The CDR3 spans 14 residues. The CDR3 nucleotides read TGTGCCAGCATATCGTTTACTATGAACACTGAAGCTTTCTTT. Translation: CASISFTMNTEAFF.

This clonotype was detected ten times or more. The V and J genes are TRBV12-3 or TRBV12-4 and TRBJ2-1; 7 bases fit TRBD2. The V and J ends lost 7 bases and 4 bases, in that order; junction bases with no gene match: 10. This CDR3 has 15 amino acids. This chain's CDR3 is CASTRGSGVYNEQFF. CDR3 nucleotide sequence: TGTGCCAGCACCCGCGGGAGCGGGGTTTACAATGAGCAGTTCTTC.

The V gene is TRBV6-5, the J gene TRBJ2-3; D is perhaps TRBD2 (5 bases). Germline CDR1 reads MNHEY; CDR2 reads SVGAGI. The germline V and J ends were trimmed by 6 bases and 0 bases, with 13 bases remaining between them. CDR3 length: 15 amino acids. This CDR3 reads CASSPDWASTDTQYF. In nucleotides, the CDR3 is TGTGCCAGCAGCCCGGACTGGGCTAGCACAGATACGCAGTATTTT.

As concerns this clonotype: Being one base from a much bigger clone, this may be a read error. The CDR3 protein is CASTLKTAYQEAQYF. The CDR3 coding sequence is TGTGCCAGCACGCTCAAGACCGCGTACCAAGAGGCCCAGTACTTC. The rearrangement uses TRBV21-1 and TRBJ2-5. TRBV21-1 has pseudogene status. The length of the CDR3 is 15 residues.

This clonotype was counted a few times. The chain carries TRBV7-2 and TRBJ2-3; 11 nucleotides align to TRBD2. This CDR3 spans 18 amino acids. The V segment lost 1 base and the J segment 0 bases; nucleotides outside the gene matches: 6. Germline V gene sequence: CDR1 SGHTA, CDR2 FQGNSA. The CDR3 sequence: CASSLDNSGGASTDTQYF. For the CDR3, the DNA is TGTGCCAGCAGCTTAGATAATAGCGGGGGGGCTAGCACAGATACGCAGTATTTT.

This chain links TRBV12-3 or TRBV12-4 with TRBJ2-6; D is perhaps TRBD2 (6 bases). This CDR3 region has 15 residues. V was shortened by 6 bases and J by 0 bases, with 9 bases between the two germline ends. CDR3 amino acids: CASSPGDSGANVLTF. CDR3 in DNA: TGTGCCAGCAGCCCGGGGGACTCTGGGGCCAACGTCCTGACTTTC.

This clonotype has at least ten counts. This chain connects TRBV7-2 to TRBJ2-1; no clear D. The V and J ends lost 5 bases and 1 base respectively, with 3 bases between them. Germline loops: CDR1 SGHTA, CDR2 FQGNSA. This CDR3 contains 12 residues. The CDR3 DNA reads TGTGCCAGCAGCCGGTCCTACAATGAGCAGTTCTTC. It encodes CASSRSYNEQFF.

CDR3 nucleotide sequence: TGTGCCAGCACCTCCCGCCGGGGCCTACAAGAGACCCAGTACTTC. Protein sequence: CASTSRRGLQETQYF. The chain combines TRBV12-3 or TRBV12-4 with TRBJ2-7; D might be TRBD1 or TRBD2, each matching 5 bases. The J call may be wrong; the DNA end is better matched by TRBJ2-5. CDR3 length: 15 residues.

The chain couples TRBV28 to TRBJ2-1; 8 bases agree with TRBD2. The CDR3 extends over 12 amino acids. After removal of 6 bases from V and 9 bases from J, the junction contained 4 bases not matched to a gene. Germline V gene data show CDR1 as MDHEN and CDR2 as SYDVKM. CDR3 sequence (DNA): TGTGCCAGCAGGCTAGCGGGTACTGAGCAGTTCTTC. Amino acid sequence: CASRLAGTEQFF.

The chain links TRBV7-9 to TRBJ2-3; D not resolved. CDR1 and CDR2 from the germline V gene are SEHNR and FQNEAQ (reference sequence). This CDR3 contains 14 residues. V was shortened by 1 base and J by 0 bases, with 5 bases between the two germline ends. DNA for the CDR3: TGTGCCAGCAGCTTAGTCATCAGCACAGATACGCAGTATTTT. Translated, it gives CASSLVISTDTQYF.

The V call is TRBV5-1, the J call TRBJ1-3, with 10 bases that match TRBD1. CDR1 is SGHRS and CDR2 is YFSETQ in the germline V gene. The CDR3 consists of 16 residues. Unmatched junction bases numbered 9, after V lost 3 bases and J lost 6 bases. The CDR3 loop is CASSSTGTGEANTIYF. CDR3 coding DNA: TGCGCCAGCAGCTCCACCGGGACAGGGGAGGCAAACACCATATATTTT.

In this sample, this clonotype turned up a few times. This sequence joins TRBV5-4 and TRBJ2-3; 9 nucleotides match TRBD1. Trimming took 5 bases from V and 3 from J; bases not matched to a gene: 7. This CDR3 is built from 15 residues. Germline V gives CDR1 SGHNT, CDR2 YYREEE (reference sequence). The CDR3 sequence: CASRPGTGSTDTQYF. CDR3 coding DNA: TGTGCCAGCAGGCCCGGGACAGGGTCGACAGATACGCAGTATTTT.

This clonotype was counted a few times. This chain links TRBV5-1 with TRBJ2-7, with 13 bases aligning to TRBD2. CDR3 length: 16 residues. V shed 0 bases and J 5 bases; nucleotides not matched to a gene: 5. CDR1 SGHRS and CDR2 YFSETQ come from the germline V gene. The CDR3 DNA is TGCGCCAGCAGCTTGGGGACTAGCGGGAGATGGGACGAGCAGTACTTC. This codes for CASSLGTSGRWDEQYF.

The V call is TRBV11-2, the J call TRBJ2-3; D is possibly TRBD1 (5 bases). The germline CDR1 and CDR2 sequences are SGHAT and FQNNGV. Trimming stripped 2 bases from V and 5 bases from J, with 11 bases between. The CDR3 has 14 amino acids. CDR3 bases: TGTGCCAGCAGCTTAACCCCTAGGGGAGATACGCAGTATTTT. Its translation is CASSLTPRGDTQYF.

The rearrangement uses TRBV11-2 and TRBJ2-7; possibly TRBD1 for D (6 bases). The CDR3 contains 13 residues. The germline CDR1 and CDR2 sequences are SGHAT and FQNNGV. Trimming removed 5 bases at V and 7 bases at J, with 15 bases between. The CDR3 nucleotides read TGTGCCAGCAGCACACAGGGAAATAATGAGCAGTACTTC. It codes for CASSTQGNNEQYF.

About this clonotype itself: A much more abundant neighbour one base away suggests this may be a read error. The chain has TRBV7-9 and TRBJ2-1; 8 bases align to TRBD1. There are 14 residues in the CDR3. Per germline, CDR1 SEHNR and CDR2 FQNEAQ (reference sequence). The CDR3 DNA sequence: TGTACCACCCTCCGGACAGGGATCCACAATGAGCAGTTCTTC. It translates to CTTLRTGIHNEQFF.